The source of this TCR beta chain is a study of blood T cell repertoires in COVID-19. Assay: immunoSEQ multiplex PCR; the TCRdb copy retains only in-frame clones and omits some. The profile shows 90,000 to 100,000 clones, more than 60% of them singletons. In germline, CDR1 is MDHEN, CDR2 SYDVKM. The V segment lost 6 bases and the J segment 14 bases; nucleotides outside the gene matches: 9. This CDR3 contains 12 residues. The TCR sequence derives from a man aged 70-80 years with acute or convalescent COVID-19. Sequencing input: peripheral blood. The gene calls are TRBV28 and TRBJ2-3, with 9 bases that match TRBD1. The CDR3 DNA reads as TGTGCCAGCAGATCCGGACAGGGGACGTTGTATTTT. Translated, it gives CASRSGQGTLYF.